The clone carrying this T cell receptor (beta chain) was seen many times. The time point is: newly diagnosed GD, antithyroid drugs for less than 3 months. From PBMCs, RNA was extracted and then used to make the TCR library. All patients originated from an endocrinology department located in Xi'an, China. Construction of the TCR beta libraries employed iRepertoire HTBI primers in conjunction with Arm-PCR of CDR3 regions. One entry per CDR3 protein, called by TCRdb with MiXCR from the multiplex PCR reads. The sample has about 540,000 distinct CDR3 sequences; less than 15% are singletons. The CDR3 sequence is 18 residues long. Germline trimming cut 8 bases from V and 2 bases from J; bases unmatched to any gene: 19. The germline gives CDR1 SNHLY, CDR2 FYNNEI. This entry comes from a study of regulatory T cells in long-lasting Graves disease. These data are also associated with another study on T cells in Graves' hyperthyroidism and ophthalmopathy. From that study: The HTBI primer set drove a first-round RT-PCR of the TCR CDR3. Ophthalmopathy got predicted by the model a median about six months before its onset.

This sequence originates from a man in his thirties or forties with Graves disease. The chain couples TRBV2 to TRBJ2-7; TRBD2 aligns across 9 bases. The sequencing used peripheral blood mononuclear cells (PBMCs), collected at new diagnosis, from a patient treated with antithyroid drugs. This CDR3 reads CASHYPLAGALLPYEQYF. The CDR3 DNA follows: TGTGCCAGCCACTATCCCTTAGCGGGAGCCCTCTTACCCTACGAGCAGTACTTC.